A selection of T cell receptor beta chains follows, all from one sample in a study of T cells in Graves' hyperthyroidism and ophthalmopathy. One entry per CDR3 protein results from TCRdb running MiXCR on the multiplex PCR reads. The repertoire holds 660,000 or so distinct CDR3 sequences, with around 20% as singletons. Input material: blood. Receptors originate from a man under 40 with Graves' ophthalmopathy. Both conserved end residues are part of each CDR3. D genes are given only for firm matches. A row's size may be missing; if present it is once, few, many or a size class.

>.|TRBJ2-7|TRBV4-3|.
CASSQDQSRSYEQYF
TGCGCCAGCAGCCAAGATCAGAGCCGCTCCTACGAGCAGTACTTC
>.|TRBJ2-7|TRBV20-1|.
CSAPHTEQVPYEQYF
TGCAGTGCCCCCCACACGGAGCAGGTCCCCTACGAGCAGTACTTC
>TRBD2|TRBJ2-2|TRBV20-1|.
CSASTSGGDTGELFF
TGCAGTGCTTCGACTAGCGGGGGAGACACCGGGGAGCTGTTTTTT
>TRBD1|TRBJ2-7|TRBV20-1|many
CSGERDSDISYEQYF
TGCAGTGGGGAGAGGGACAGCGATATCTCCTACGAGCAGTACTTC
>.|TRBJ1-6|TRBV12-3/TRBV12-4|once
CASGPGSYNSPLHF
TGTGCCAGCGGGCCAGGGAGCTATAATTCACCCCTCCACTTT
>.|TRBJ1-5|TRBV20-1|.
CSARLRDLGNQPQHF
TGCAGTGCTAGGCTCAGGGATTTGGGCAATCAGCCCCAGCATTTT
>TRBD1|TRBJ2-7|TRBV20-1|.
CSASLKQGATYEQYF
TGCAGTGCCAGCCTGAAGCAGGGGGCGACCTACGAGCAGTACTTC
>.|TRBJ2-1|TRBV4-3|.
CASSQDEGNEQFF
TGCGCCAGCAGCCAAGATGAGGGAAATGAGCAGTTCTTC
>TRBD1|TRBJ2-3|TRBV18|.
CASSNPGTGILTDTQYF
TGTGCCAGCTCAAACCCCGGGACAGGGATTTTAACAGATACGCAGTATTTT
>TRBD2|TRBJ2-5|TRBV7-9|many
CASSLAGGPETQYF
TGTGCCAGCAGCTTAGCGGGAGGGCCTGAGACCCAGTACTTC
>.|TRBJ2-5|TRBV11-2|many
CASSDPGETQYF
TGTGCCAGCAGCGACCCCGGCGAGACCCAGTACTTC
>.|TRBJ2-7|TRBV27|few
CASRSGYYEQYF
TGTGCCAGCAGGAGTGGGTACTACGAGCAGTACTTC
>TRBD2|TRBJ2-5|TRBV9|.
CASSVGTSVTQETQYF
TGTGCCAGCAGCGTAGGGACTAGCGTTACGCAAGAGACCCAGTACTTC
>TRBD1|TRBJ1-4|TRBV28|many
CASSLLDRELFF
TGTGCCAGCAGTCTACTCGACAGGGAACTGTTTTTT
>.|TRBJ1-1|TRBV18|many
CASSPPDRNTEAFF
TGTGCCAGCTCACCGCCGGACAGGAACACTGAAGCTTTCTTT
>.|TRBJ2-5|TRBV20-1|few
CSARDGGVPQETQYF
TGCAGTGCTAGAGATGGGGGAGTTCCACAAGAGACCCAGTACTTC
>TRBD1|TRBJ2-1|TRBV7-9|.
CASSPPGQGYNEQFF
TGTGCCAGCAGCCCCCCGGGACAGGGTTACAATGAGCAGTTCTTC
>TRBD1|TRBJ1-1|TRBV15|many
CATSRGGDDLEAFF
TGTGCCACCAGCCGAGGGGGCGACGACCTTGAAGCTTTCTTT
>TRBD2|TRBJ2-7|TRBV15|few
CATSARLAGTYEQYF
TGTGCCACCAGCGCCCGACTAGCGGGGACCTACGAGCAGTACTTC
>.|TRBJ2-7|TRBV6-5|few
CASSYSPASPYEQYF
TGTGCCAGCAGTTACTCCCCAGCTTCCCCCTACGAGCAGTACTTC
>.|TRBJ1-1|TRBV7-8|many
CASSLGPLTEAFF
TGTGCCAGCAGCCTAGGACCGTTAACTGAAGCTTTCTTT
>.|TRBJ1-1|TRBV20-1|.
CSARPRGGNTEAFF
TGCAGTGCTAGACCCCGGGGCGGGAACACTGAAGCTTTCTTT
>.|TRBJ2-7|TRBV29-1|.
CSVDLRDGEYF
TGCAGCGTGGACCTCCGGGACGGAGAGTACTTC
>.|TRBJ1-1|TRBV19|.
CASSTWDTTEAFF
TGTGCCAGTAGTACCTGGGACACCACTGAAGCTTTCTTT
>TRBD2|TRBJ2-3|TRBV28|.
CASSFGGRGFTDTQYF
TGTGCCAGCAGTTTTGGCGGGAGGGGATTCACAGATACGCAGTATTTT
>.|TRBJ1-1|TRBV20-1|many
CSATSRTAMNTEAFF
TGCAGTGCTACCTCCCGGACAGCCATGAACACTGAAGCTTTCTTT
>TRBD2|TRBJ2-5|TRBV6-1|.
CASSFSGAKRVETQYF
TGTGCCAGCAGCTTTAGCGGGGCCAAGAGGGTAGAGACCCAGTACTTC
>TRBD1|TRBJ2-3|TRBV18|few
CASSPPQGVADTQYF
TGTGCCAGCTCACCGCCACAGGGGGTTGCAGATACGCAGTATTTT
>.|TRBJ1-6|TRBV28|.
CASSSYQGFQSPLHF
TGTGCCAGCAGCTCCTATCAGGGGTTTCAATCACCCCTCCACTTT
>.|TRBJ2-1|TRBV5-1|many
CASSLAGNKDNEQFF
TGCGCCAGCAGCTTGGCCGGGAATAAGGACAATGAGCAGTTCTTC
>TRBD1|TRBJ2-1|TRBV9|.
CASSPWDRVEQFF
TGTGCCAGCAGCCCCTGGGACAGGGTTGAGCAGTTCTTC
>TRBD2|TRBJ2-1|TRBV6-1|few
CASRSGTSGGNEQFF
TGTGCCAGCAGATCCGGGACTAGCGGGGGCAATGAGCAGTTCTTC
>TRBD2|TRBJ2-1|TRBV7-9|few
CASSLRDRLAGSNEQFF
TGTGCCAGCAGCCTGCGAGACCGACTAGCGGGTTCCAATGAGCAGTTCTTC
>.|TRBJ2-3|TRBV7-6|.
CASSWAGGLDTQYF
TGTGCCAGCAGCTGGGCCGGGGGGCTAGATACGCAGTATTTT
>TRBD2|TRBJ2-1|TRBV20-1|few
CSAPGSGRLGEQFF
TGCAGTGCGCCCGGCAGCGGGAGGCTCGGGGAGCAGTTCTTC
>TRBD1|TRBJ1-5|TRBV6-2/TRBV6-3|many
CASSYEHTGTGEVTQPQHF
TGTGCCAGCAGTTACGAACATACCGGGACAGGGGAAGTGACTCAGCCCCAGCATTTT
>.|TRBJ2-3|TRBV9|.
CASSASMKDTQYF
TGTGCCAGCAGCGCATCCATGAAAGATACGCAGTATTTT
>TRBD1|TRBJ2-7|TRBV3-1|many
CASRRGGAYEQYF
TGTGCCAGCAGACGAGGGGGCGCGTACGAGCAGTACTTC
>.|TRBJ1-1|TRBV28|many
CASSLLHMNTEAFF
TGTGCCAGCAGTTTGTTACACATGAACACTGAAGCTTTCTTT
>TRBD1|TRBJ1-6|TRBV7-6|.
CASSPRDRGISPLHF
TGTGCCAGCAGCCCTCGGGACAGGGGGATTTCACCCCTCCACTTT
>.|TRBJ2-2|TRBV7-2|many
CASISLRGPGELFF
TGTGCCAGCATTTCATTAAGGGGCCCCGGGGAGCTGTTTTTT
>.|TRBJ2-1|TRBV2|few
CASSPIDGEQFF
TGTGCCAGCAGTCCGATAGATGGTGAGCAGTTCTTC
>.|TRBJ2-7|TRBV5-4|few
CASSWVATSKEDEQYF
TGTGCCAGCAGCTGGGTGGCCACATCCAAGGAGGACGAGCAGTACTTC
>TRBD2|TRBJ2-7|TRBV6-5|.
CASSYSGGSTYEQYF
TGTGCCAGCAGTTACTCGGGCGGGAGTACCTACGAGCAGTACTTC
>.|TRBJ2-3|TRBV20-1|few
CSALDTGTDTQYF
TGCAGTGCCCTCGACACCGGCACAGATACGCAGTATTTT
>.|TRBJ1-2|TRBV7-9|few
CASSWGVKQGDYGYTF
TGTGCCAGCAGCTGGGGGGTTAAACAGGGCGACTATGGCTACACCTTC
>TRBD1|TRBJ2-2|TRBV5-1|few
CASSTDRGASTGELFF
TGCGCCAGCAGCACGGACAGGGGAGCATCCACCGGGGAGCTGTTTTTT
>TRBD2|TRBJ2-2|TRBV7-3|once
CASSHASGNVGELFF
TGTGCCAGCAGCCATGCTAGCGGGAACGTCGGGGAGCTGTTTTTT
>.|TRBJ1-3|TRBV7-8|few
CASSLGRAFSGNTIYF
TGTGCCAGCAGCTTAGGACGAGCCTTCTCTGGAAACACCATATATTTT
>.|TRBJ1-2|TRBV3-1|.
CASSTSERGPGGGYTF
TGTGCCAGCAGCACCTCCGAGCGTGGACCAGGAGGGGGCTACACCTTC
>TRBD2|TRBJ2-2|TRBV10-3|few
CAINGLAGTTGELFF
TGTGCCATCAACGGGTTAGCGGGAACCACCGGGGAGCTGTTTTTT
>.|TRBJ2-1|TRBV4-1|.
CASSQVWGVRGNEQFF
TGCGCCAGCAGCCAAGTTTGGGGTGTACGGGGCAATGAGCAGTTCTTC
>.|TRBJ2-3|TRBV12-3/TRBV12-4|many
CASSFLPDTQYF
TGTGCCAGCAGTTTCCTACCAGATACGCAGTATTTT
>TRBD2|TRBJ2-2|TRBV28|many
CASSAPSGRGTGELFF
TGTGCCAGCAGTGCCCCTAGCGGGAGAGGAACCGGGGAGCTGTTTTTT